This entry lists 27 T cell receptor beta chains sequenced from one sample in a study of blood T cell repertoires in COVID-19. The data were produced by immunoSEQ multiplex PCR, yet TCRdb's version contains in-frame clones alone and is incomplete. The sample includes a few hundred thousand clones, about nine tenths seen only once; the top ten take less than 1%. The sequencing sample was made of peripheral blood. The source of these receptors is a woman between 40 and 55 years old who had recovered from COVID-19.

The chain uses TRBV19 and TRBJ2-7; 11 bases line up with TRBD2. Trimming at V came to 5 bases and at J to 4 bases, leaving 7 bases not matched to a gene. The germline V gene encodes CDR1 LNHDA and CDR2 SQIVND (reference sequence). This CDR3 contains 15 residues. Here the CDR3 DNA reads TGTGCCAGTAGTTCCCGGACTAGCGGGTTTTACGAGCAGTACTTC. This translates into CASSSRTSGFYEQYF.

The CDR3, as DNA: TGTGCCAGCAGCTTAGACAGGGGTACCGGGGAGCTGTTTTTT. This encodes CASSLDRGTGELFF. The chain recombines TRBV11-3 with TRBJ2-2, with D maybe TRBD1 (6 bases). This CDR3 region has 14 residues. V was cut by 0 bases and J by 5 bases, with 7 bases left in between. Per the germline V gene, CDR1 is SGHNT and CDR2 is YENEEA.

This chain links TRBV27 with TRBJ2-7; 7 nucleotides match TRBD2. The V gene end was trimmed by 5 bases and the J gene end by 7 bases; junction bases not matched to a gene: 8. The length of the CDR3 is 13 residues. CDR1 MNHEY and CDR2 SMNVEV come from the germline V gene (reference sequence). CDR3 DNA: TGTGCCAGCAGTGTGGGGAGGGACTATGAGCAGTACTTC. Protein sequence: CASSVGRDYEQYF.

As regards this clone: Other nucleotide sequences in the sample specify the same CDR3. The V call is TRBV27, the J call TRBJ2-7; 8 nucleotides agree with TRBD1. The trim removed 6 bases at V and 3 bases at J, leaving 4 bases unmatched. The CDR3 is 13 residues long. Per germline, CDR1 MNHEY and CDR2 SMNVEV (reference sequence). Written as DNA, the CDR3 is TGTGCCAGCAGACGGGGACAGGACTACGAGCAGTACTTC. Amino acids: CASRRGQDYEQYF.

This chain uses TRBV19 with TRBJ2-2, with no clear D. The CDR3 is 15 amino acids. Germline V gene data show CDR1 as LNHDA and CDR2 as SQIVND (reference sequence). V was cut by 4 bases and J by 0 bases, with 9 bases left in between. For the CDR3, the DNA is TGTGCCAGTAGTACGGCGACACCGAACACCGGGGAGCTGTTTTTT. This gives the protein CASSTATPNTGELFF.

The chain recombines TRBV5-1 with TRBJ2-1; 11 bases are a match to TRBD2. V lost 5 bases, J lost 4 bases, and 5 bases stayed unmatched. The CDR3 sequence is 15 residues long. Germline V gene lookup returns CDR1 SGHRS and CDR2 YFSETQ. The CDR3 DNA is TGCGCCAGCAGGTCCGGGACTAGCGGATACAATGAGCAGTTCTTC. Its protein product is CASRSGTSGYNEQFF.

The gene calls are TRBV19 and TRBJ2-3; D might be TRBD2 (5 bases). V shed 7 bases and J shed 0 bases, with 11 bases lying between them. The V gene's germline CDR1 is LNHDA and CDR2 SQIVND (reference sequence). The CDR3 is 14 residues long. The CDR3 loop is CASTSRTSTDTQYF. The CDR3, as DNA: TGTGCCAGTACTTCCAGGACTAGCACAGATACGCAGTATTTT.

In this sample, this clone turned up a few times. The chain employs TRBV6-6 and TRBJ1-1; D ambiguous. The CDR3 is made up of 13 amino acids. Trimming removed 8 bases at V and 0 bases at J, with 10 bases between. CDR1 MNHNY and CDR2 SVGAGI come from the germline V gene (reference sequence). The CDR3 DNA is TGTGCCAGCCGCCAGTCCTTGAACACTGAAGCTTTCTTT. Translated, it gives CASRQSLNTEAFF.

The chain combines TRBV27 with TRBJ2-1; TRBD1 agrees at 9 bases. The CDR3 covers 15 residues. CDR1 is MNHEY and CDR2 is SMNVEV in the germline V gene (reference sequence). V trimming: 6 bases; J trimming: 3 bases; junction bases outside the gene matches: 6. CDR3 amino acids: CASRPGTGNYNEQFF. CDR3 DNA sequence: TGTGCCAGCAGACCCGGGACAGGGAACTACAATGAGCAGTTCTTC.

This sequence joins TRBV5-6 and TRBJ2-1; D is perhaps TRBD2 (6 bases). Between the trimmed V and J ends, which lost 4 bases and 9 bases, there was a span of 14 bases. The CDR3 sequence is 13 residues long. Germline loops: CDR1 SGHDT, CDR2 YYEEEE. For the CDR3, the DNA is TGTGCCAGCAGCGGGGGGTATAGGGTTGAGCAGTTCTTC. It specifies CASSGGYRVEQFF.

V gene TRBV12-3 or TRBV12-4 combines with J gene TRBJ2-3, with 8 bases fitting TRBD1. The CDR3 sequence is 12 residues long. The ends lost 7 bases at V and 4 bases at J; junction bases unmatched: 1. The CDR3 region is CASTQGADTQYF. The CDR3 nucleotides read TGTGCCAGCACACAGGGGGCAGATACGCAGTATTTT.

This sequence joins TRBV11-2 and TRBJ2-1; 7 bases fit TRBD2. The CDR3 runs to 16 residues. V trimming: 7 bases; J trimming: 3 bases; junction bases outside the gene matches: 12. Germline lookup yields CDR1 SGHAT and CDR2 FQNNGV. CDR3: CASTLREGGDYNEQFF. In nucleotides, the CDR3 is TGTGCCAGCACCCTAAGGGAGGGAGGGGACTACAATGAGCAGTTCTTC.

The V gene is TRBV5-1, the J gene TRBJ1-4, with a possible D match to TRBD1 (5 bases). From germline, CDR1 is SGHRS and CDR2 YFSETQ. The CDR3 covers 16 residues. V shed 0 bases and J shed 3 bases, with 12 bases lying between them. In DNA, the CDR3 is TGCGCCAGCAGCTTGGTAGCAGGGTCGGCTAATGAAAAACTGTTTTTT. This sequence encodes CASSLVAGSANEKLFF.

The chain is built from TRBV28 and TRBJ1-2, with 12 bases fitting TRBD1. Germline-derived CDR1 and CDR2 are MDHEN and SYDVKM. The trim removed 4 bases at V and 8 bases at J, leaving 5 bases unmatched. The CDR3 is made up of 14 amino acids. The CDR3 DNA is TGTGCCAGCAGTTCGGGACAGGGGGCGCGCGGCTACACCTTC. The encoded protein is CASSSGQGARGYTF.

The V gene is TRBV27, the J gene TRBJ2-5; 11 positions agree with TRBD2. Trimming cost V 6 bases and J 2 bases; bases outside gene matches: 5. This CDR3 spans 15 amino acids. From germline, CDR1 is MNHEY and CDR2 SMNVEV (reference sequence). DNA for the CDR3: TGTGCCAGCAGCATAGCGGGAGGGAATCAAGAGACCCAGTACTTC. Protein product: CASSIAGGNQETQYF.

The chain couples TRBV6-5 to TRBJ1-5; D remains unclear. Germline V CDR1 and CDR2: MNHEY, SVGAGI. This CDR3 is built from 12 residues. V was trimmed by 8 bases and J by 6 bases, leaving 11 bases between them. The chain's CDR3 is CASPGAGQPQHF. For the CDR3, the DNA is TGTGCCAGCCCGGGTGCGGGTCAGCCCCAGCATTTT.

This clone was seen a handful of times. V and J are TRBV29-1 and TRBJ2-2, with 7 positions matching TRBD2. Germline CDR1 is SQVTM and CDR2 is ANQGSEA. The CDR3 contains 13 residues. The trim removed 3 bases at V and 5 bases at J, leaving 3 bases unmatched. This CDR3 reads CSVDVGGTGELFF. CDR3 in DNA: TGCAGCGTTGATGTCGGGGGGACCGGGGAGCTGTTTTTT.

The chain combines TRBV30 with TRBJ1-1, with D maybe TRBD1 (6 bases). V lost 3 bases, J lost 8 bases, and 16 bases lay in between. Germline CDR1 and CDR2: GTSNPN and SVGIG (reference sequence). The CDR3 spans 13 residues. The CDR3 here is CAWSIQGLDEAFF. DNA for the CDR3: TGTGCCTGGAGCATACAGGGTTTGGACGAAGCTTTCTTT.

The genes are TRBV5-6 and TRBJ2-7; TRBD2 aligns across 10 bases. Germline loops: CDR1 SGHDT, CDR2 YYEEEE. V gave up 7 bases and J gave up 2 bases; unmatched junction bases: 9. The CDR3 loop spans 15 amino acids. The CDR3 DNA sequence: TGTGCCAGCGGTACCCTAACTAGCGGGACCTACGAGCAGTACTTC. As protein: CASGTLTSGTYEQYF.

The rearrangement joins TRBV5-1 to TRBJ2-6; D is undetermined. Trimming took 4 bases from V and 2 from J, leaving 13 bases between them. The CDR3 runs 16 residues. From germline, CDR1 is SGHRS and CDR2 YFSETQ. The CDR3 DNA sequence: TGCGCCAGCAGCAGAGCTGAGAGGCCTGGGGCCAACGTCCTGACTTTC. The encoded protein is CASSRAERPGANVLTF. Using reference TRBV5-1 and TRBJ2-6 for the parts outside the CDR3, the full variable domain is KAGVTQTPRYLIKTRGQQVTLSCSPISGHRSVSWYQQTPGQGLQFLFEYFSETQRNKGNFPGRFSGRQFSNSRSEMNVSTLELGDSALYLCASSRAERPGANVLTFGAGSRLTVL.

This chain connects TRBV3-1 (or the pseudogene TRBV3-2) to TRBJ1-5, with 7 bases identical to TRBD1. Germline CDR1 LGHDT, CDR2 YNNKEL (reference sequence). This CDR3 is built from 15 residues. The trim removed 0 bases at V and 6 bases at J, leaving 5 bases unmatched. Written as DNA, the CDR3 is TGTGCCAGCAGCCAAGATTCGACAGGGACTCAGCCCCAGCATTTT. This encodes CASSQDSTGTQPQHF.

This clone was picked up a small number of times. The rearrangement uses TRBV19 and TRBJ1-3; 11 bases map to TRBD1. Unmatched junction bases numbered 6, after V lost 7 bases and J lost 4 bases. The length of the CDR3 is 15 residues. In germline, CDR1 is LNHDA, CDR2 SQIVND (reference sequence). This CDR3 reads CASTRTGGAGNTIYF. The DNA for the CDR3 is TGTGCCAGTACCCGGACAGGGGGCGCCGGAAACACCATATATTTT.

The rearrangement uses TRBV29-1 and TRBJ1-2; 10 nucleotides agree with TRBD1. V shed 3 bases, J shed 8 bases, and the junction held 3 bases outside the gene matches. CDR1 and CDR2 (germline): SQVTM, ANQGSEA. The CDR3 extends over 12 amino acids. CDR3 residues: CSVEGTGEGYTF. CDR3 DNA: TGCAGCGTTGAGGGGACAGGGGAAGGCTACACCTTC.

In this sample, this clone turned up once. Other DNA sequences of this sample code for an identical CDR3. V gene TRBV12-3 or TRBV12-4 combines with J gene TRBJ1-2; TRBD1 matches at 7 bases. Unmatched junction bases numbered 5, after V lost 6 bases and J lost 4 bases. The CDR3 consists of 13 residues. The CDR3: CASSLGQSYGYTF. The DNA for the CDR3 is TGTGCCAGCAGCTTGGGACAGTCCTATGGCTACACCTTC.

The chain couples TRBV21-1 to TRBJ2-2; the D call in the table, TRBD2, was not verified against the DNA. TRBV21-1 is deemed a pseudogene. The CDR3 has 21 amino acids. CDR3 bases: TGTGCCAGCAGCAAACGAGCCAACACTAGCGGGAGACCCCCGGGGACCGGGGAGCTGTTTTTT. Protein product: CASSKRANTSGRPPGTGELFF.

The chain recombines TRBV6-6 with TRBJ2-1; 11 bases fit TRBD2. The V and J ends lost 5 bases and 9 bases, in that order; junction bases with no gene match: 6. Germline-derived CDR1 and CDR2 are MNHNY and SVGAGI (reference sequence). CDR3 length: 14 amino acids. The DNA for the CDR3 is TGTGCCAGCAGTCCGACTAGCGGGAATGCTGAGCAGTTCTTC. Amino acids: CASSPTSGNAEQFF.

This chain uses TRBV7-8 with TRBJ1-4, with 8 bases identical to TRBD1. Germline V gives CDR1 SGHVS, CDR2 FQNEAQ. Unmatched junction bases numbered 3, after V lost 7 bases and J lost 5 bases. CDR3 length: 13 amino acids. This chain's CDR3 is CASKRTGNEKLFF. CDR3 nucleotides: TGTGCCAGCAAAAGGACAGGGAATGAAAAACTGTTTTTT.